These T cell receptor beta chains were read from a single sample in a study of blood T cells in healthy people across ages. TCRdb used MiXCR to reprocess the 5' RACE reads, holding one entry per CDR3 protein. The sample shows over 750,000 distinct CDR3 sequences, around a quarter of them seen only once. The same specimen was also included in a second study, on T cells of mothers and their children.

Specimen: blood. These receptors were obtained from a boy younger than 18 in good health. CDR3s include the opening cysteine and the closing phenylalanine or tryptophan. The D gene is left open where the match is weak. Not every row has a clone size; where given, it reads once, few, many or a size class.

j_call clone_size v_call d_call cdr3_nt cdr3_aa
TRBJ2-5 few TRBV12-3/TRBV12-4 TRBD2 TGTGCCAGCAGTGCTTACTTACTAGCGTCTCAAGAGACCCAGTACTTC CASSAYLLASQETQYF
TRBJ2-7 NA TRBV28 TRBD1 TGTGCCAGCTGGGGCGGGACAGGGGGCCGGTACTACGAGCAGTACTTC CASWGGTGGRYYEQYF
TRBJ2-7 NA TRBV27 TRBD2 TGTGCCAGCAGTGCGGGGGGCACGGACTACGAGCAGTACTTC CASSAGGTDYEQYF
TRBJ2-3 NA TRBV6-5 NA TGTGCCAGCAGTTACTCGAAACTAGTTGACACAGATACGCAGTATTTT CASSYSKLVDTDTQYF
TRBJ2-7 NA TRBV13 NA TGTGCCAGCAGCTTAGATGGGGCTTCAGGCACAGGCGAGCAGTACTTC CASSLDGASGTGEQYF
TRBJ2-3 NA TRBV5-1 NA TGCGCCAGCAGCTCGGGTCTGGATGAAAGCACAGATACGCAGTATTTT CASSSGLDESTDTQYF
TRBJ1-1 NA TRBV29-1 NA TGCAGCGTTGAAAGGTCCTACAGGGAATGGACTGAAGCTTTCTTT CSVERSYREWTEAFF
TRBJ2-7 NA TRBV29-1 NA TGCAGCGTTCGCGGGGGAGACAGGGATTTGGGGGAGCAGTACTTC CSVRGGDRDLGEQYF
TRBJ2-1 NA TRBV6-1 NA TGTGCCAGCAGTGAAGCTATTCCGGGGGGCACCTACAATGAGCAGTTCTTC CASSEAIPGGTYNEQFF
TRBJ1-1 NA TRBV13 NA TGTGCCAGCAGCTTAGACCCAAAGGCTTTCTTT CASSLDPKAFF
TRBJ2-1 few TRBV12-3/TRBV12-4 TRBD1 TGTGCCAGCAGTTACGGACAGGCGTGGGGAAAGGGCTCCTACAATGAGCAGTTCTTC CASSYGQAWGKGSYNEQFF
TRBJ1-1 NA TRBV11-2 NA TGTGCCAGCAGCTTAGTGGTAGTCACTAGAGGGTCTTTGAACACTGAAGCTTTCTTT CASSLVVVTRGSLNTEAFF
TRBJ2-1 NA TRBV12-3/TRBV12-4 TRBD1 TGTGCCAGCAGTTACGTGGGACAGGGGGTCAATGAGCAGTTCTTC CASSYVGQGVNEQFF
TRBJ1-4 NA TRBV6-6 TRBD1 TGTGCCAGCAACACAGGGGTGGCTAATGAAAAACTGTTTTTT CASNTGVANEKLFF
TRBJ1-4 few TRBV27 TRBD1 TGTGCCAGCAGTCCCAGTAGACAGGGTGGTGAAAAACTGTTTTTT CASSPSRQGGEKLFF
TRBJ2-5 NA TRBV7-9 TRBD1 TGTGCCAGCAGCTCCACAGACAGGGAGAGAGAGACCCAGCACTTC CASSSTDRERETQHF